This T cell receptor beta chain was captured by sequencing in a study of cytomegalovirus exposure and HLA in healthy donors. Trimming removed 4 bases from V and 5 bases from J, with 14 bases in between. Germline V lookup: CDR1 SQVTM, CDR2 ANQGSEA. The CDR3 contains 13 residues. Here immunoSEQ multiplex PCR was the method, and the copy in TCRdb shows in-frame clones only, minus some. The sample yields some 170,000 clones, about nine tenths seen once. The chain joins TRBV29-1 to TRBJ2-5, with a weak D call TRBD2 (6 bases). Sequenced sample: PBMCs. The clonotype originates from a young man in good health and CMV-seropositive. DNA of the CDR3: TGCAGCGTTGGTTCGCGGGGCGGGGAGACCCAGTACTTC. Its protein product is CSVGSRGGETQYF.